This T cell receptor (beta chain) comes out of a study of T cells after yellow fever vaccination. Each CDR3 protein is one row after TCRdb ran MiXCR on the 5' RACE reads. The sample comprises 350,000 to 550,000 distinct CDR3 sequences, under 20% of which are singletons, and 18% rests with the top ten. V gave up 6 bases and J gave up 5 bases, with 7 bases separating them. Germline assignment: CDR1 MNHEY and CDR2 SVGEGT. The length of the CDR3 is 11 residues. The specimen was PBMCs, collected before the yellow fever booster vaccination. The receptor was isolated from a man between 18 and 35 years old who received the YFV17D yellow fever vaccine. The V and J genes are TRBV6-2 or TRBV6-3 and TRBJ2-5; D is ambiguous. CDR3 residues: CASSNGETQYF. DNA of the CDR3: TGTGCCAGCAGCAACGGGGAGACCCAGTACTTC.